This T cell receptor (beta chain) is from a study of T cell repertoires in cytomegalovirus infection. About the study: It can be stated that public TCR beta signatures indicated CMV infection as well as a matching HLA type.

MiXCR was run by TCRdb on the reads, yielding one entry per CDR3 protein. Among some 680,000 distinct CDR3 sequences listed, roughly 36% were seen once. The receptor's source is a human donor in good health (CMV status not recorded). Some clones in this sample may be carry-over from other donors' samples. The source material was PBMCs.

The CDR3 sequence: CATGRYNEQFF. The CDR3 DNA sequence: TGTGCCACCGGACGCTACAATGAGCAGTTCTTC. The rearrangement joins TRBV10-3 to TRBJ2-1; D is ambiguous. Germline assignment: CDR1 ENHRY and CDR2 SYGVKD. Trimming pared 10 bases from V and 3 bases from J, leaving 7 bases between. This CDR3 contains 11 residues.